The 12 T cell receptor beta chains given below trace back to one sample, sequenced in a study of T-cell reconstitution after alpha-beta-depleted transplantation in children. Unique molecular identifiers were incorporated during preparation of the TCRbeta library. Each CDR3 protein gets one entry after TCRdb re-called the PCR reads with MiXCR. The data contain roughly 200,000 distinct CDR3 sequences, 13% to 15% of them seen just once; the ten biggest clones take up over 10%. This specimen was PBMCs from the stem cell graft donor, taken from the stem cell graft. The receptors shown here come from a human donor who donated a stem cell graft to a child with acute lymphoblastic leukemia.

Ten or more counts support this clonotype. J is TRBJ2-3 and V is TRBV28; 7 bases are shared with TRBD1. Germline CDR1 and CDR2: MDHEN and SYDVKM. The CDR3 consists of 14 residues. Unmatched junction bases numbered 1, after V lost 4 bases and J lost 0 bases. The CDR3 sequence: CASSSTGSTDTQYF. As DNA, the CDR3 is TGTGCCAGCAGTTCGACAGGGAGCACAGATACGCAGTATTTT.

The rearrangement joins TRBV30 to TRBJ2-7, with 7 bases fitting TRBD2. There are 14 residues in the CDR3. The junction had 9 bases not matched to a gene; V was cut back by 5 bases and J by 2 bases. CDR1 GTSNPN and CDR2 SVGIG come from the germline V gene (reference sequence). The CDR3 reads CAWGMGGRTYEQYF. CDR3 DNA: TGTGCCTGGGGTATGGGAGGGAGAACCTACGAGCAGTACTTC.

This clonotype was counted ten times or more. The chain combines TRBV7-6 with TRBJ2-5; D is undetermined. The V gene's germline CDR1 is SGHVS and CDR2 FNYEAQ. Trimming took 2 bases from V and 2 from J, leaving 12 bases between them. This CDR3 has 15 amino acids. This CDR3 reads CASSLPPVEQETQYF. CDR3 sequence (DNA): TGTGCCAGCAGCTTACCCCCCGTGGAACAAGAGACCCAGTACTTC.

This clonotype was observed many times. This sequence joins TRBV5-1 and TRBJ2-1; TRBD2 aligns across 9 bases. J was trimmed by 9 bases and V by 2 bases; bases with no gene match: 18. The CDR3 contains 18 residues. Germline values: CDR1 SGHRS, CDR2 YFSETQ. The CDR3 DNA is TGCGCCAGCAGCTTAGAAGGCTCTAGCGGGGCCCTCACGGTTGAGCAGTTCTTC. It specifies CASSLEGSSGALTVEQFF. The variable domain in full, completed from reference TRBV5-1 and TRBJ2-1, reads KAGVTQTPRYLIKTRGQQVTLSCSPISGHRSVSWYQQTPGQGLQFLFEYFSETQRNKGNFPGRFSGRQFSNSRSEMNVSTLELGDSALYLCASSLEGSSGALTVEQFFGPGTRLTVL.

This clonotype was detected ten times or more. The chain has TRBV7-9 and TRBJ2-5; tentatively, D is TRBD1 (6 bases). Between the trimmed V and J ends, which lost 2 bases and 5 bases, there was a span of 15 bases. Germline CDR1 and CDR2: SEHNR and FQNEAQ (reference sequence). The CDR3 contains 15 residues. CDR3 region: CASSLQQGAWETQYF. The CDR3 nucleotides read TGTGCCAGCAGCTTACAACAGGGAGCCTGGGAGACCCAGTACTTC.

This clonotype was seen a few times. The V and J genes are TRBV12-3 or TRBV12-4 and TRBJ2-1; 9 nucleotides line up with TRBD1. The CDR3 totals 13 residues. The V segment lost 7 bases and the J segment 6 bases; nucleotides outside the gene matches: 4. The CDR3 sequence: CASKRTGVNEQFF. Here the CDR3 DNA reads TGTGCCAGCAAGAGGACAGGGGTCAATGAGCAGTTCTTC.

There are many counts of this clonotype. Written as DNA, the CDR3 is TGTGCCAGCAGCTTGCGGCGAGGGCCAGCCACTGAAGCTTTCTTT. Its translation is CASSLRRGPATEAFF. The V and J genes are TRBV5-5 and TRBJ1-1; D gene uncertain. The CDR3 sequence is 15 residues long. Trimming pared 1 base from V and 4 bases from J, leaving 14 bases between. Germline CDR1 reads SGHKS; CDR2 reads YYEKEE (reference sequence).

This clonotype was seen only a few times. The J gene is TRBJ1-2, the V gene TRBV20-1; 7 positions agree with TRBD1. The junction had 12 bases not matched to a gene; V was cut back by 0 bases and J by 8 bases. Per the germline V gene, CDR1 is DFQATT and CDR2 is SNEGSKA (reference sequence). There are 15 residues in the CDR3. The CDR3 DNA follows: TGCAGTGCTAGAGAGGAGGGGGCGCTGACCTCGGGCTACACCTTC. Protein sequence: CSAREEGALTSGYTF.

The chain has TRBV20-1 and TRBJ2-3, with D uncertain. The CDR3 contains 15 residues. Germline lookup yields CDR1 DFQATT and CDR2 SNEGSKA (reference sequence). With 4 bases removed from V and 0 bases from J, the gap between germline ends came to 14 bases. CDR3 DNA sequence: TGCAGTGCTACCCAACAGAGTCAGAGCACAGATACGCAGTATTTT. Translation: CSATQQSQSTDTQYF.

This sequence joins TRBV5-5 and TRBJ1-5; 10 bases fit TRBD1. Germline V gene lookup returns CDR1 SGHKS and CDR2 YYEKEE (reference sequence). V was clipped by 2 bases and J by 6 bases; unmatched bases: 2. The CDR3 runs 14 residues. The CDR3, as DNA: TGTGCCAGCAGCTTTGGGGACAGGGGTCAGCCCCAGCATTTT. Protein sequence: CASSFGDRGQPQHF.

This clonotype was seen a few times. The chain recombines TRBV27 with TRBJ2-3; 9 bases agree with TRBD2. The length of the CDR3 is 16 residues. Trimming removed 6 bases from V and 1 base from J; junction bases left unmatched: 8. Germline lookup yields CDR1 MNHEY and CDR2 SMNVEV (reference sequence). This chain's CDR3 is CASSLYVAGGTDTQYF. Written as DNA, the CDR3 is TGTGCCAGCAGCCTTTACGTAGCGGGAGGCACAGATACGCAGTATTTT.

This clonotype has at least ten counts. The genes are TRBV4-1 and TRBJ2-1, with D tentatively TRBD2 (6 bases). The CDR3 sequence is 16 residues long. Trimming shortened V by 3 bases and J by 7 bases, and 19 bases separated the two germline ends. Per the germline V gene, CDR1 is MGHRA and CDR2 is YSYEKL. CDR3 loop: CASSQLTGLSQNEQFF. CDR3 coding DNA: TGCGCCAGCAGCCAGCTTACGGGACTGTCCCAGAATGAGCAGTTCTTC.